This T cell receptor (beta chain) was found in a study of cytomegalovirus exposure and HLA in healthy donors. Background on the study: An early release of data contained 75 million to 90 million unique TCRs, which came from HLA-typed donors.

Study-wide results and caveats: The availability of immune exposure information extended only to CMV serostatus. The authors enumerated around 150 TCR beta chains as linked to cytomegalovirus. The productive fraction for most TCR beta V segments was about 90% or about 30% in an earlier analysis.

About this clone: Its antigen is undetermined.

This PCR relied on a set of 60 Vbeta primers and 13 Jbeta primers. Repertoires were generated with immunoSEQ multiplex PCR, while TCRdb's copy carries only in-frame clones and drops some. The sample records some 97,000 clones, 76% being singletons. Germline values: CDR1 SGDLS, CDR2 YYNGEE. The CDR3 has 13 amino acids. V lost 5 bases to trimming and J lost 5 bases, with 10 bases between them. The chain combines TRBV9 with TRBJ2-2; a weak D match, TRBD2 (6 bases). Sample: PBMCs. The TCR was taken from a woman between 50 and 59 years old in good health and CMV-seropositive. The DNA for the CDR3 is TGTGCCAGCAGTCCTGGGGGGACCGGGGAGCTGTTTTTT. As protein: CASSPGGTGELFF.